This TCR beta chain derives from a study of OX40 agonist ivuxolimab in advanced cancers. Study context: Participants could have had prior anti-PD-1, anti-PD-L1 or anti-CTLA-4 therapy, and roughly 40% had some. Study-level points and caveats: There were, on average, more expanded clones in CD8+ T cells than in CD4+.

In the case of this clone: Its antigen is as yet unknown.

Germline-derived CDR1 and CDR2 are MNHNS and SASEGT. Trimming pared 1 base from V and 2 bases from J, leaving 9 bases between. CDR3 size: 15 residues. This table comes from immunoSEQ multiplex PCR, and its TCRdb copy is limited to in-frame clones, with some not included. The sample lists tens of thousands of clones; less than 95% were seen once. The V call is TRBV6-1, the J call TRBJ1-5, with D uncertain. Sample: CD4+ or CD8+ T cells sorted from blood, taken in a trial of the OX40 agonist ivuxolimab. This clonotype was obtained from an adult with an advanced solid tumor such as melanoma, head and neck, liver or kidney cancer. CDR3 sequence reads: CASSEGYPGNQPQHF. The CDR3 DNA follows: TGTGCCAGCAGTGAAGGCTATCCTGGCAATCAGCCCCAGCATTTT.